The sequence of this T cell receptor (beta chain) was determined in a study of graft-versus-host responses after intestinal transplantation. The wider study: All recipients were given anti-thymocyte globulin induction, and tacrolimus and steroids were then administered for three to four years.

Clones were read by immunoSEQ multiplex PCR, and TCRdb kept only the in-frame ones, dropping some. Of approximately 130,000 clones detected, around 94% appear once; the ten largest clones hold roughly 0.16%. Germline lookup yields CDR1 MNHNS and CDR2 SASEGT. The CDR3 contains 15 residues. The V gene lost 7 bases and the J gene lost 0 bases, with 13 bases spanning the gap. With respect to this clone: Its specificity is unknown.

The genes are TRBV6-1 and TRBJ1-5, with D unresolved. The sample consisted of unstimulated CD4+ T cells sorted from spleen or lymph node cells, taken before intestinal transplant. The sequence was collected from a human donor who received an intestinal transplant. The CDR3 nucleotides read TGTGCCAGCATCCTCGACGGGTATAGCAATCAGCCCCAGCATTTT. Translation gives CASILDGYSNQPQHF.